This T cell receptor beta chain is from a study of CD8 T cells in ankylosing spondylitis. This clonotype occurred once. Its antigen is still unknown. From germline, CDR1 is MNHNS and CDR2 SASEGT. CDR3 length equals 18 residues. The trim removed 6 bases at V and 0 bases at J, leaving 7 bases unmatched. Using its own MiXCR run on the 5' RACE reads, TCRdb lists one record per CDR3 protein. Here the sample spans 670,000 or so distinct CDR3 sequences, 15% to 20% being singletons. Overall study findings and caveats: The authors reported significant enrichment of disease-linked clones in matched ankylosing spondylitis synovial fluid. Ankylosing spondylitis blood seemed to carry a telltale TCR beta motif made of eight or nine highly homologous variants. Clones linked to disease, bearing a CD8+ phenotype, were relatively rare in peripheral blood.

Sample: blood, either unsorted or a sorted T cell fraction (not recorded which). The chain couples TRBV6-1 to TRBJ2-3, with 15 bases aligning to TRBD2. This clonotype was sampled from a male donor with ankylosing spondylitis. The CDR3 DNA is TGTGCCAGCAGACTAGGACTAGCGGGGGGGGAGAGCACAGATACGCAGTATTTT. Amino acid sequence: CASRLGLAGGESTDTQYF.